Below, 32 T cell receptor beta chains from the same sample are listed, as sequenced in a study of neoadjuvant anti-PD-1 for oral cavity cancer. The data were produced by immunoSEQ multiplex PCR, yet TCRdb's version contains in-frame clones alone and is incomplete. The profile shows about 15,000 clones, roughly 34% of them singletons. Time point described: after neoadjuvant nivolumab, at surgical resection. The sequencing here drew on tumor tissue, taken after nivolumab (anti-PD-1) treatment. The receptors come from a person aged 35-79 years with oral cavity squamous cell carcinoma.

The chain carries TRBV7-9 and TRBJ2-1; D perhaps matches TRBD1 (5 bases). Germline V lookup: CDR1 SEHNR, CDR2 FQNEAQ (reference sequence). This CDR3 has 14 residues. V gave up 4 bases and J gave up 2 bases, with 9 bases separating them. CDR3 sequence: CASSSIRAYNEQFF. The DNA for the CDR3 is TGTGCCAGCAGCTCCATCAGGGCCTACAATGAGCAGTTCTTC.

V gene TRBV7-9 combines with J gene TRBJ2-5; 10 bases agree with TRBD1. V was clipped by 3 bases and J by 5 bases; unmatched bases: 9. Germline V gene data show CDR1 as SEHNR and CDR2 as FQNEAQ (reference sequence). The CDR3 length is 16 residues. The CDR3 DNA follows: TGTGCCAGCAGCTTGCCCCAGACAGGGGGCTGGGAGACCCAGTACTTC. It specifies CASSLPQTGGWETQYF.

This chain uses TRBV4-3 with TRBJ2-3, with 9 bases fitting TRBD2. The CDR3 is 17 residues long. With 1 base clipped from V and 5 bases from J, the junction kept 10 bases outside the gene matches. Germline V gene sequence: CDR1 LGHNA, CDR2 YSLEER. The CDR3: CASSQAPGAGGLDTQYF. The CDR3 nucleotides read TGCGCCAGCAGCCAAGCCCCCGGGGCGGGGGGGCTAGATACGCAGTATTTT.

This clone was found many times. This chain connects TRBV19 to TRBJ2-5; either TRBD1 or TRBD2 may fit D (5 bases each). V lost 4 bases, J lost 3 bases, and 15 bases lay in between. The CDR3 covers 15 residues. The germline V gene encodes CDR1 LNHDA and CDR2 SQIVND (reference sequence). CDR3 sequence (DNA): TGTGCCAGTAGTAACCGCCCGGGGCTAGAAGAGACCCAGTACTTC. Protein: CASSNRPGLEETQYF.

V is TRBV9 and J is TRBJ1-5; D gene uncertain. Germline-derived CDR1 and CDR2 are SGDLS and YYNGEE. Trimming shortened V by 2 bases and J by 0 bases, and 6 bases separated the two germline ends. The CDR3 runs to 14 residues. The CDR3 here is CASSVSDSNQPQHF. The CDR3 nucleotides read TGTGCCAGCAGCGTCAGCGATAGCAATCAGCCCCAGCATTTT.

The chain employs TRBV7-8 and TRBJ1-3; no clear D gene. The CDR3 totals 15 residues. The V end lost 0 bases, the J end lost 0 bases, and 6 bases lay between the germline ends. Per the germline V gene, CDR1 is SGHVS and CDR2 is FQNEAQ. This CDR3 is CASSLAPSSGNTIYF. CDR3 nucleotides: TGTGCCAGCAGCTTAGCGCCGAGCTCTGGAAACACCATATATTTT.

This clone was seen more than once but under ten times. The chain has TRBV5-1 and TRBJ2-7; 7 bases agree with TRBD1. There are 15 residues in the CDR3. J gave up 2 bases and V 0 bases, and 5 bases lay outside the gene matches. Per germline, CDR1 SGHRS and CDR2 YFSETQ. The CDR3 here is CASSLGDRETYEQYF. CDR3 coding DNA: TGCGCCAGCAGCTTGGGGGACAGAGAGACCTACGAGCAGTACTTC.

The chain couples TRBV7-3 to TRBJ2-7, with 7 bases identical to TRBD1. CDR3 length: 15 residues. J was trimmed by 4 bases and V by 5 bases; bases with no gene match: 11. CDR1 SGHTA and CDR2 FQGTGA come from the germline V gene. The CDR3 region has the DNA TGTGCCAGCAGCCTCTACGGGACAGAGGCTTACGAGCAGTACTTC. The encoded protein is CASSLYGTEAYEQYF. The whole variable domain, filled in from reference TRBV7-3 and TRBJ2-7, reads GAGVSQTPSNKVTEKGKYVELRCDPISGHTALYWYRQSLGQGPEFLIYFQGTGAADDSGLPNDRFFAVRPEGSVSTLKIQRTERGDSAVYLCASSLYGTEAYEQYFGPGTRLTVT.

V gene TRBV7-2 combines with J gene TRBJ2-5, with D tentatively TRBD1 (5 bases). This CDR3 has 14 amino acids. Trimming removed 5 bases at V and 1 base at J, with 11 bases between. Germline values: CDR1 SGHTA, CDR2 FQGNSA. The chain's CDR3 is CASSPRTTQETQYF. CDR3 in DNA: TGTGCCAGCAGCCCACGGACAACCCAAGAGACCCAGTACTTC.

The table lists this clone with a few counts. The chain links TRBV4-3 to TRBJ1-4, with no clear D. V was clipped by 1 base and J by 8 bases, with 5 bases between them. This CDR3 has 12 residues. Per the germline V gene, CDR1 is LGHNA and CDR2 is YSLEER. CDR3: CASSQAREKLFF. As DNA, the CDR3 is TGCGCCAGCAGCCAAGCTCGGGAAAAACTGTTTTTT.

This clone has only a few counts. V gene TRBV29-1 combines with J gene TRBJ2-1; TRBD1 is a possible D gene (5 bases). Deletions cut 4 bases from V and 7 bases from J, with 11 bases between. Germline lookup yields CDR1 SQVTM and CDR2 ANQGSEA. The CDR3 has 12 residues. The CDR3 DNA sequence: TGCAGCGTTGGGGGCAGGTGGAATGAGCAGTTCTTC. It codes for CSVGGRWNEQFF.

This clone was detected only a few times. This chain connects TRBV15 to TRBJ1-2, with 7 bases matching TRBD1. The CDR3 has 16 residues. V lost 1 base and J lost 4; bases outside the gene matches: 9. The germline V gene has CDR1 LNHNV and CDR2 YYDKDF (reference sequence). The CDR3 bases are TGTGCCACCAGCAGAGGTGGAGGGGGCTCGATCTATGGCTACACCTTC. Its translation is CATSRGGGGSIYGYTF.

The rearrangement joins TRBV5-6 to TRBJ1-2; 7 bases agree with TRBD1. Germline values: CDR1 SGHDT, CDR2 YYEEEE. V was pared by 1 base and J by 3 bases, with 9 bases of the junction left unmatched. This CDR3 region has 16 residues. The chain's CDR3 is CASSLPGQGVDYGYTF. In DNA, the CDR3 is TGTGCCAGCAGCTTGCCCGGGCAGGGGGTAGACTATGGCTACACCTTC.

This clone was counted between two and nine times. The V and J genes are TRBV18 and TRBJ2-5, with D tentatively TRBD1 (6 bases). Germline V CDR1 and CDR2: KGHSH, LQKENI. The CDR3 spans 13 residues. The V end lost 5 bases, the J end lost 2 bases, and 9 bases lay between the germline ends. CDR3 bases: TGTGCCAGCTCAGGGGACATACAAGAGACCCAGTACTTC. It encodes CASSGDIQETQYF.

This clone was counted between two and nine times. Sequence at one end of the junction differs from germline and may be a read error. The rearrangement joins TRBV2 to TRBJ1-2, with a weak D call TRBD1 (5 bases). This CDR3 has 15 residues. The V gene's germline CDR1 is SNHLY and CDR2 FYNNEI. CDR3 in DNA: TGTGCCAGCAGAACCGGGCTAGGGGCTAACTACGGCTACACCTTC. It specifies CASRTGLGANYGYTF. Variable domain in full (rest from reference TRBV2 and TRBJ1-2): EPEVTQTPSHQVTQMGQEVILRCVPISNHLYFYWYRQILGQKVEFLVSFYNNEISEKSEIFDDQFSVERPDGSNFTLKIRSTKLEDSAMYFCASRTGLGANYGYTFGSGTRLTVV.

V is TRBV7-2 and J is TRBJ2-7; D possibly uses TRBD1 or TRBD2 (5 bases each). The ends were cut back, 2 bases at V and 6 bases at J, with 14 bases in the middle. There are 14 residues in the CDR3. CDR1 is SGHTA and CDR2 is FQGNSA in the germline V gene. The CDR3 coding sequence is TGTGCCAGCAGCTTACCCCGGGAAGGGGTCGAGCAGTACTTC. Its translation: CASSLPREGVEQYF.

This clone was seen only a few times. The chain combines TRBV15 with TRBJ1-5; a possible D gene is TRBD1 (6 bases). Germline CDR1 reads LNHNV; CDR2 reads YYDKDF (reference sequence). Trimming took off 5 bases at V and 6 bases at J, with 17 bases between the two ends. The CDR3 covers 15 residues. As DNA, the CDR3 is TGTGCCACCAGCCCTGGACAGACTGGCGGTCAGCCCCAGCATTTT. Its protein product is CATSPGQTGGQPQHF.

This clone was seen only once. V usage is TRBV4-3 and J usage is TRBJ2-3; 7 nucleotides agree with TRBD1. The CDR3 runs to 17 residues. V was pared by 0 bases and J by 4 bases, with 10 bases of the junction left unmatched. From germline, CDR1 is LGHNA and CDR2 YSLEER. CDR3 region: CASSQDKSTGRADTQYF. The CDR3 DNA sequence: TGCGCCAGCAGCCAAGATAAGTCGACAGGGCGGGCAGATACGCAGTATTTT.

This clone has more than one count but fewer than ten. The rearrangement uses TRBV6-6 and TRBJ2-5; possibly TRBD1 or TRBD2 for D (5 bases each). Germline CDR1 is MNHNY and CDR2 is SVGAGI (reference sequence). CDR3 length equals 15 residues. V shed 6 bases and J shed 1 base, with 15 bases lying between them. CDR3 sequence reads: CASSDTGASQETQYF. The DNA for the CDR3 is TGTGCCAGCAGCGACACCGGGGCATCCCAAGAGACCCAGTACTTC.

The chain combines TRBV19 with TRBJ2-3; TRBD2 matches 7 bases. This CDR3 spans 14 amino acids. Trimming at V came to 7 bases and at J to 0 bases, leaving 4 bases not matched to a gene. CDR1 and CDR2 from the germline V gene are LNHDA and SQIVND (reference sequence). The CDR3 loop is CASTSGFSTDTQYF. DNA of the CDR3: TGTGCCAGTACTAGCGGCTTTAGCACAGATACGCAGTATTTT.

V and J are TRBV28 and TRBJ1-3; D gene uncertain. V lost 5 bases, J lost 4 bases, and 9 bases lay in between. This CDR3 spans 13 amino acids. Germline V gene lookup returns CDR1 MDHEN and CDR2 SYDVKM. This chain's CDR3 is CASSPYLGNTIYF. DNA of the CDR3: TGTGCCAGCAGTCCCTATTTGGGAAACACCATATATTTT.

The V and J genes are TRBV2 and TRBJ2-7; 10 bases are a match to TRBD1. CDR3 length equals 15 residues. V gave up 6 bases and J gave up 7 bases; unmatched junction bases: 12. From germline, CDR1 is SNHLY and CDR2 FYNNEI. The CDR3 nucleotides read TGTGCCAGCAGCGCGTCGATCGACAGGGGGCTTGAGCAGTACTTC. Encoded protein: CASSASIDRGLEQYF.

The chain joins TRBV27 to TRBJ1-1; 7 bases agree with TRBD1. V was clipped by 5 bases and J by 0 bases; unmatched bases: 6. Per germline, CDR1 MNHEY and CDR2 SMNVEV (reference sequence). This CDR3 comprises 15 residues. The CDR3 reads CASSPRDSMNTEAFF. The CDR3 coding sequence is TGTGCCAGCAGTCCTCGGGACAGCATGAACACTGAAGCTTTCTTT.

The CDR3 region is CASSLPGLGVETQYF. The CDR3 DNA reads TGTGCCAGCAGCCTTCCGGGACTAGGGGTGGAGACCCAGTACTTC. The chain has TRBV5-5 and TRBJ2-5; the match to TRBD2 covers 8 bases. The CDR3 is made up of 15 amino acids. Germline values: CDR1 SGHKS, CDR2 YYEKEE (reference sequence). Trimming took 4 bases from V and 5 from J; bases not matched to a gene: 10.

This clone showed up just a few times. The chain couples TRBV18 to TRBJ1-1, with D hard to call. CDR1 and CDR2 (germline): KGHSH, LQKENI. This CDR3 has 14 amino acids. V lost 1 base, J lost 0 bases, and 6 bases lay in between. In nucleotides, the CDR3 is TGTGCCAGCTCACCACTGGGGTTGAACACTGAAGCTTTCTTT. Amino acid sequence: CASSPLGLNTEAFF.

The chain links TRBV7-3 to TRBJ1-6; D is unresolved. From germline, CDR1 is SGHTA and CDR2 FQGTGA. Trimming shortened V by 6 bases and J by 8 bases, and 8 bases separated the two germline ends. The CDR3 is made up of 12 amino acids. CDR3 amino acids: CASRGADSPLHF. In DNA, the CDR3 is TGTGCCAGCAGGGGTGCAGATTCACCCCTCCACTTT.

V gene TRBV18 combines with J gene TRBJ2-7; unclear D gene. This CDR3 has 14 amino acids. Germline V gene sequence: CDR1 KGHSH, CDR2 LQKENI. Trimming left V 2 bases short and J 6 bases short, with 14 bases between. The CDR3 loop is CASSPSGLLFEQYF. CDR3 coding DNA: TGTGCCAGCTCACCATCCGGGTTACTTTTCGAGCAGTACTTC.

A single count supports this clone. This chain connects TRBV7-7 to TRBJ2-5; 9 bases match TRBD2. Losses at the gene ends were 5 bases for V and 3 bases for J; bases not matched to a gene: 4. The CDR3 is made up of 14 amino acids. The germline V gene has CDR1 SSHAT and CDR2 FNYEAQ (reference sequence). The CDR3 protein is CASSPSSGEETQYF. CDR3 coding DNA: TGTGCCAGCAGCCCCTCTAGCGGGGAAGAGACCCAGTACTTC.

In this sample, this clone turned up a few times. The chain has TRBV6-5 and TRBJ2-1; D is ambiguous. Trimming pared 2 bases from V and 0 bases from J, leaving 8 bases between. The CDR3 sequence is 15 residues long. CDR1 MNHEY and CDR2 SVGAGI come from the germline V gene. In nucleotides, the CDR3 is TGTGCCAGCAGTTACAGCCAAAGCTCCTACAATGAGCAGTTCTTC. Amino acids: CASSYSQSSYNEQFF.

The chain is built from TRBV6-5 and TRBJ2-7; 8 bases align to TRBD1. Germline trimming cut 6 bases from V and 2 bases from J; bases unmatched to any gene: 6. This CDR3 contains 14 residues. Germline CDR1 MNHEY, CDR2 SVGAGI. The CDR3 sequence is CASRNPGQAYEQYF. The DNA for the CDR3 is TGTGCCAGCAGAAATCCGGGACAGGCCTACGAGCAGTACTTC.

The V gene is TRBV9, the J gene TRBJ1-3; no definite D call. CDR1 is SGDLS, CDR2 YYNGEE, per germline. This CDR3 region has 15 residues. The germline V and J ends were trimmed by 2 bases and 0 bases, with 9 bases remaining between them. The CDR3 loop reads CASSVSGTSGNTIYF. Written as DNA, the CDR3 is TGTGCCAGCAGCGTTTCAGGTACCTCTGGAAACACCATATATTTT.

V and J are TRBV5-1 and TRBJ2-2, with 9 bases aligning to TRBD1. This CDR3 is built from 14 residues. The ends lost 3 bases at V and 6 bases at J; junction bases unmatched: 3. Germline loops: CDR1 SGHRS, CDR2 YFSETQ. In nucleotides, the CDR3 is TGCGCCAGCAGCTCCCGACAGGGGGCCGGGGAGCTGTTTTTT. Its protein product is CASSSRQGAGELFF.